This T cell receptor beta chain was documented in a study of shared clonotypes between healthy human individuals. The naive CD8 population came from CD45RO-negative cells selected for CCR7, without terminally differentiated effector memory CD45RA+ cells. In regard to this clone: Its antigen is undetermined.

Deep-level running was used for the assay. Clones were read by immunoSEQ multiplex PCR, and TCRdb kept only the in-frame ones, dropping some. This table holds around 580,000 clones, about 98% found once. General study results and limits: In contrast to clonotypes shared by all four donors, non-shared clonotypes had lower generation probabilities. Donor scarcity curtailed the genetic and exposure-history diversity represented herein. The study generally estimated greater richness for naive than memory subsets.

Germline assignment: CDR1 MGHRA and CDR2 YSYEKL. CDR3 size: 14 residues. Trimming left V 4 bases short and J 0 bases short, with 7 bases between. The chain is built from TRBV4-1 and TRBJ2-1; the D gene is possibly TRBD2 (5 bases). The source of this sequence is a man aged 25 to 45 in good health. Sequenced input: naive CD8+ T cells sorted from blood. CDR3 coding DNA: TGCGCCAGCAGCCGGGAGAGCTCCTACAATGAGCAGTTCTTC. Protein: CASSRESSYNEQFF.